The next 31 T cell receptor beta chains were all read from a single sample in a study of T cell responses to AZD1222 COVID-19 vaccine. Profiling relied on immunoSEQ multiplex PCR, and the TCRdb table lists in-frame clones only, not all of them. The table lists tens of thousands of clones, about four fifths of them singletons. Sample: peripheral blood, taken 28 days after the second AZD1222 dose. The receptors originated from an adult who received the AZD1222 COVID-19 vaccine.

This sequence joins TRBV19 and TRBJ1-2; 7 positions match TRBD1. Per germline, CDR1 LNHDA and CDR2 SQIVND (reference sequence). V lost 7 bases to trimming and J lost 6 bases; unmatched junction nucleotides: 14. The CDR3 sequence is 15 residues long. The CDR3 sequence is CASTTVDRWEHGYTF. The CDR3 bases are TGTGCCAGTACCACCGTGGACAGGTGGGAGCATGGCTACACCTTC.

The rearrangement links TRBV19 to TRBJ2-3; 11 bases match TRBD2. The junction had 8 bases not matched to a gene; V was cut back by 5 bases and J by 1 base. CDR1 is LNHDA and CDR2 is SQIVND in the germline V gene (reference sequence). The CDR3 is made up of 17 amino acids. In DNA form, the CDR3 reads TGTGCCAGTAGTTACACTAGCGGGAGTGAGGGCACAGATACGCAGTATTTT. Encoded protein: CASSYTSGSEGTDTQYF.

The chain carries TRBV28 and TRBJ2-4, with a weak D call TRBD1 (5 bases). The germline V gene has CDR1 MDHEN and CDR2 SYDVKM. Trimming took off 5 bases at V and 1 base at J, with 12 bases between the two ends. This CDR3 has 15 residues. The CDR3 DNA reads TGTGCCAGCAGTACTTCTGGGGCCGCCAAAAACATTCAGTACTTC. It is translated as CASSTSGAAKNIQYF.

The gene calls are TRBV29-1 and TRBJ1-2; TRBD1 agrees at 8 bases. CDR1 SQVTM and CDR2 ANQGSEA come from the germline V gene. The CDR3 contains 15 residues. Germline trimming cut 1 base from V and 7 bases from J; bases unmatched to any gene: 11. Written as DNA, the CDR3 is TGCAGCGTTGAAGGGGGGACAGGAACCCCCTCTGGCTACACCTTC. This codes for CSVEGGTGTPSGYTF.

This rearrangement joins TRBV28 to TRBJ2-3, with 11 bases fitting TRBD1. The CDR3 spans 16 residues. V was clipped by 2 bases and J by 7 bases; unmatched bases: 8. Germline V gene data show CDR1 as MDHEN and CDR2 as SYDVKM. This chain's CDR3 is CASSLRGQGELNTQYF. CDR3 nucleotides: TGTGCCAGCAGTTTAAGGGGACAGGGGGAACTAAATACGCAGTATTTT.

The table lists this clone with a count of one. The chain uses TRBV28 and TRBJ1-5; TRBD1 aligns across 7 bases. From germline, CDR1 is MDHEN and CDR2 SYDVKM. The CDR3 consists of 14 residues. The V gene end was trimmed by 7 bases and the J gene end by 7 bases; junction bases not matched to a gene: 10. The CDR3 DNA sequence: TGTGCCAGCACCCCTCCGGGACAGTTACAGCCCCAGCATTTT. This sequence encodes CASTPPGQLQPQHF.

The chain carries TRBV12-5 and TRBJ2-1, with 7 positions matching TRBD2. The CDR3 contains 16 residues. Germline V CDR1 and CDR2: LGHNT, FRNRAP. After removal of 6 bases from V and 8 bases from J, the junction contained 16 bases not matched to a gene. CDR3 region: CASGRSGGGWSYEQFF. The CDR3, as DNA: TGTGCTAGTGGCCGCTCTGGGGGAGGGTGGTCCTATGAGCAGTTCTTC.

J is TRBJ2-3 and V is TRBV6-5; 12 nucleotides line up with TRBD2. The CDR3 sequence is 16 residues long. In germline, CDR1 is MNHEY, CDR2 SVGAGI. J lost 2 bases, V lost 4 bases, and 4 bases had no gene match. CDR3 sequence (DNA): TGTGCCAGCAGTTCACGGACTAGCGGGAACACAGATACGCAGTATTTT. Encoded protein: CASSSRTSGNTDTQYF.

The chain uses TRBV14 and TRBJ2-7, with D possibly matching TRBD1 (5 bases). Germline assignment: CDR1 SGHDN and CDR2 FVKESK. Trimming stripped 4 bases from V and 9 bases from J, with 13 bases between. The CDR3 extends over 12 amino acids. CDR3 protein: CASSRSGYRQYF. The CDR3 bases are TGTGCCAGCAGCCGTTCAGGGTATCGGCAGTACTTC.

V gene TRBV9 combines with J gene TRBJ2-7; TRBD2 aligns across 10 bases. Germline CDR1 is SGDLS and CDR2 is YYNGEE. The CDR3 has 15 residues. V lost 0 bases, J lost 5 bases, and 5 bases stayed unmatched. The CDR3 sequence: CASSVALAGADEQYF. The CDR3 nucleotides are TGTGCCAGCAGCGTAGCTCTAGCGGGAGCCGACGAGCAGTACTTC.

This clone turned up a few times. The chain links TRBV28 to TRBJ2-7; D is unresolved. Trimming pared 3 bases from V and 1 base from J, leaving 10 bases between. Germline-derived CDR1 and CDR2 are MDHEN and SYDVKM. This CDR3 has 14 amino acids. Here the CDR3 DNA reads TGTGCCAGCAGTTTGGTGCTAGGGTCCTACGAGCAGTACTTC. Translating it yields CASSLVLGSYEQYF. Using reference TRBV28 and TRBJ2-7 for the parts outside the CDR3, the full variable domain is DVKVTQSSRYLVKRTGEKVFLECVQDMDHENMFWYRQDPGLGLRLIYFSYDVKMKEKGDIPEGYSVSREKKERFSLILESASTNQTSMYLCASSLVLGSYEQYFGPGTRLTVT.

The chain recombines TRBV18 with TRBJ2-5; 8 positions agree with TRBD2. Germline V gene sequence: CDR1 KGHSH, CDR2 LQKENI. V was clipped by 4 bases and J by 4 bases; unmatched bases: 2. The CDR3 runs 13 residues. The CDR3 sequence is CASSRLATETQYF. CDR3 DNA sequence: TGTGCCAGCTCACGACTAGCGACAGAGACCCAGTACTTC.

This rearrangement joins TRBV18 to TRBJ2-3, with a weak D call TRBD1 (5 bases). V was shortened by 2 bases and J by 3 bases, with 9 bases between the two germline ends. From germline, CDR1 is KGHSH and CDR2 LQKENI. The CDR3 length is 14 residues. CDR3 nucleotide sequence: TGTGCCAGCTCACCAGGGGCTAGGACAGATACGCAGTATTTT. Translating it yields CASSPGARTDTQYF.

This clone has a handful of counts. CDR3 amino acids: CASRPGGARVGGYTF. DNA of the CDR3: TGTGCCAGCAGGCCTGGCGGGGCAAGGGTAGGCGGCTACACCTTC. J is TRBJ1-2 and V is TRBV6-5; a possible D gene is TRBD1 (5 bases). The length of the CDR3 is 15 residues. The germline V gene has CDR1 MNHEY and CDR2 SVGAGI. V was trimmed by 6 bases and J by 8 bases, leaving 22 bases between them.

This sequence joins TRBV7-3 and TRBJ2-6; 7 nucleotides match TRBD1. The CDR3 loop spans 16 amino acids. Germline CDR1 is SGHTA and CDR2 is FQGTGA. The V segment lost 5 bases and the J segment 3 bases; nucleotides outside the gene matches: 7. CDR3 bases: TGTGCCAGCAGCCCTCAAGGGGGCGGTGGGGCCAACGTCCTGACTTTC. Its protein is CASSPQGGGGANVLTF.

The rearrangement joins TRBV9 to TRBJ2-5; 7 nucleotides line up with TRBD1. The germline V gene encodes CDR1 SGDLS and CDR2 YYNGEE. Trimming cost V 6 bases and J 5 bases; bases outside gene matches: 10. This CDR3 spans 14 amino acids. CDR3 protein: CASNTLGGWETQYF. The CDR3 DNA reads TGTGCCAGCAACACCCTAGGGGGCTGGGAGACCCAGTACTTC. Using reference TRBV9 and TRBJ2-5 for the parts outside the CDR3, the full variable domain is DSGVTQTPKHLITATGQRVTLRCSPRSGDLSVYWYQQSLDQGLQFLIQYYNGEERAKGNILERFSAQQFPDLHSELNLSSLELGDSALYFCASNTLGGWETQYFGPGTRLLVL.

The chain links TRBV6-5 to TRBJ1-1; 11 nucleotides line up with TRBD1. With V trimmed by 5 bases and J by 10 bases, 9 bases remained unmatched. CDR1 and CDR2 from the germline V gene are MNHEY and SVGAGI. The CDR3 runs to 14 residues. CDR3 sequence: CASSTSDRGQGAFF. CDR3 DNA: TGTGCCAGCAGTACCTCGGACAGGGGGCAAGGAGCTTTCTTT.

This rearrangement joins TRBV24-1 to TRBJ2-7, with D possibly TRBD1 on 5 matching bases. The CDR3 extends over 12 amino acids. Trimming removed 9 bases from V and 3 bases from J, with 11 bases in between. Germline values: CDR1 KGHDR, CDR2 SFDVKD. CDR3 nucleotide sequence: TGTGCCACCGAAGACAGCTTCTACGAGCAGTACTTC. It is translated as CATEDSFYEQYF.

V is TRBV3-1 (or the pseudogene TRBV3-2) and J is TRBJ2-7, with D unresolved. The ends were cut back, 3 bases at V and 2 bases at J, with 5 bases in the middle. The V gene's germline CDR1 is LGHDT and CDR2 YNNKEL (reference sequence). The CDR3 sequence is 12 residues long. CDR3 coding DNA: TGTGCCAGCAGCCATCGGACCTACGAGCAGTACTTC. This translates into CASSHRTYEQYF.

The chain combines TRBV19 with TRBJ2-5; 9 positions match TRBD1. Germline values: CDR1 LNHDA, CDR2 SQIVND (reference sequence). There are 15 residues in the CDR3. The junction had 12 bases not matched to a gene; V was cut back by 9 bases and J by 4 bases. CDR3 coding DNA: TGTGCCAGCAGTCTGTCGGGACAGGGAGGAGAGACCCAGTACTTC. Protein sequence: CASSLSGQGGETQYF.

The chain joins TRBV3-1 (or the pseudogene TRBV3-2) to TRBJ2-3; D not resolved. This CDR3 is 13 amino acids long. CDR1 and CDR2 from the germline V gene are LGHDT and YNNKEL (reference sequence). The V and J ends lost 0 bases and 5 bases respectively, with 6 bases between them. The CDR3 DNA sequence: TGTGCCAGCAGCCAAGATTGGAAAGATACGCAGTATTTT. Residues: CASSQDWKDTQYF.

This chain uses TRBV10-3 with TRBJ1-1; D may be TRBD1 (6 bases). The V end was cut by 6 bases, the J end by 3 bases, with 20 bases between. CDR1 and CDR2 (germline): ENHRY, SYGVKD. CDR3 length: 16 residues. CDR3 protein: CAISDPDHWGHTEAFF. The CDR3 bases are TGTGCCATCAGCGACCCCGACCATTGGGGGCACACTGAAGCTTTCTTT.

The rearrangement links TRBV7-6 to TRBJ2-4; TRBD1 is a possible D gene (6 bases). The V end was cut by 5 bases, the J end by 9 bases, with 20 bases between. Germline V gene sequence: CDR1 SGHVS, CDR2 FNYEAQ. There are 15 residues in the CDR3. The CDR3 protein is CASSIDRPPSGIQYF. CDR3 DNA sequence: TGTGCCAGCAGCATCGACAGGCCACCGTCAGGCATTCAGTACTTC. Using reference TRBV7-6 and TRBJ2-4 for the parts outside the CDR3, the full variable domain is GAGVSQSPRYKVTKRGQDVALRCDPISGHVSLYWYRQALGQGPEFLTYFNYEAQQDKSGLPNDRFSAERPEGSISTLTIQRTEQRDSAMYRCASSIDRPPSGIQYFGAGTRLSVL.

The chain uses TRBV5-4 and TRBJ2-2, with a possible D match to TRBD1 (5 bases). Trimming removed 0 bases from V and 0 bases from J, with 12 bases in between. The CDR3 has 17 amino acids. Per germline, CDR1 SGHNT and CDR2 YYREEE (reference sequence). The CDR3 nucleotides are TGTGCCAGCAGCTTGGAAAGACAGAGTACGAACACCGGGGAGCTGTTTTTT. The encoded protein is CASSLERQSTNTGELFF.

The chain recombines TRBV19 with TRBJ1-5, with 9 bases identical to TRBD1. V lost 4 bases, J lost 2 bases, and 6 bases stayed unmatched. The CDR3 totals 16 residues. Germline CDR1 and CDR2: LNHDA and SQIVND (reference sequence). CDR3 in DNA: TGTGCCAGTAGTACCGCAAGACAGGGGGGCAATCAGCCCCAGCATTTT. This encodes CASSTARQGGNQPQHF. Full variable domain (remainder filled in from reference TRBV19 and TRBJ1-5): DGGITQSPKYLFRKEGQNVTLSCEQNLNHDAMYWYRQDPGQGLRLIYYSQIVNDFQKGDIAEGYSVSREKKESFPLTVTSAQKNPTAFYLCASSTARQGGNQPQHFGDGTRLSIL.

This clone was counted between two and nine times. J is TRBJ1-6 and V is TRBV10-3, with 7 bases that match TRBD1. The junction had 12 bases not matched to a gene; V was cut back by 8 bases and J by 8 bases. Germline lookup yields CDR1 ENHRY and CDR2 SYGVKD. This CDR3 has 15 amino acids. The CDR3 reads CAIEGDSAPYSPLHF. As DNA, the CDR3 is TGTGCCATCGAGGGGGACAGTGCACCTTATTCACCCCTCCACTTT.

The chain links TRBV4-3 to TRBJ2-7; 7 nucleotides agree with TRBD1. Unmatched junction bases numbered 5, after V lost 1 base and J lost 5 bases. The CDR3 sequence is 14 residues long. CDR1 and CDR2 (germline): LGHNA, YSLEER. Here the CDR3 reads CASSQVSQGDEQYF. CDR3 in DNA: TGCGCCAGCAGCCAAGTTTCGCAGGGGGACGAGCAGTACTTC.

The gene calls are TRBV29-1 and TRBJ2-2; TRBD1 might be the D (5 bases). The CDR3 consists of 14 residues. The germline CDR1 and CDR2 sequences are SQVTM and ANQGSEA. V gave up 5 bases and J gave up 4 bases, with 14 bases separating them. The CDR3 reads CSVQSQGATGELFF. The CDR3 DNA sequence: TGCAGCGTTCAAAGTCAAGGGGCCACCGGGGAGCTGTTTTTT.

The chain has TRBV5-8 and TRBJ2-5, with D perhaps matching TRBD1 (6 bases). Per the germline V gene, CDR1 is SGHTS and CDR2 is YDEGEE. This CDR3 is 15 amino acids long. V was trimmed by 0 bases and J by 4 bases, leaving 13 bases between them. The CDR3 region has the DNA TGTGCCAGCAGCTTGGAAGGGGGACGGGGAGAGACCCAGTACTTC. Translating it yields CASSLEGGRGETQYF.

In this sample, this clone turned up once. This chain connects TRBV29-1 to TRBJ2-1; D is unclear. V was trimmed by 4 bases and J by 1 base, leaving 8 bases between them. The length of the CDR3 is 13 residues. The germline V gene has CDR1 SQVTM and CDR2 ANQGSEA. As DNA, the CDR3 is TGCAGCGTTGGGAGCTCTTCCTACAATGAGCAGTTCTTC. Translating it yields CSVGSSSYNEQFF.

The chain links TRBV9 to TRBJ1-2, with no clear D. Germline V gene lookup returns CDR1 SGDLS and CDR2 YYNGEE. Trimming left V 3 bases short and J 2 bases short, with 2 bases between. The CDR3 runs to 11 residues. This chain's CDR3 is CASSANYGYTF. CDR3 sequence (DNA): TGTGCCAGCAGCGCAAACTATGGCTACACCTTC. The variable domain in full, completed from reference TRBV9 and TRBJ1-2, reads DSGVTQTPKHLITATGQRVTLRCSPRSGDLSVYWYQQSLDQGLQFLIQYYNGEERAKGNILERFSAQQFPDLHSELNLSSLELGDSALYFCASSANYGYTFGSGTRLTVV.